Below, 19 T cell receptor beta chains from the same sample are listed, as sequenced in a study of blood T cell repertoires in COVID-19. The protocol was immunoSEQ multiplex PCR, while the TCRdb copy is restricted to in-frame clones and leaves out a portion. The sample lists 250,000 to 400,000 clones, approximately 90% occurring once. The specimen sequenced was peripheral blood. The receptors here all came from a woman in her thirties with COVID-19, enrolled during active disease.

The chain is built from TRBV5-1 and TRBJ1-3; D is perhaps TRBD1 (5 bases). V gave up 7 bases and J gave up 4 bases, with 9 bases separating them. CDR1 is SGHRS, CDR2 YFSETQ, per germline. This CDR3 is built from 12 residues. CDR3 sequence reads: CASQGLGNTIYF. The CDR3 nucleotides read TGCGCCAGCCAGGGACTCGGAAACACCATATATTTT. Combining the CDR3 with reference TRBV5-1 and TRBJ1-3 gives the whole variable domain KAGVTQTPRYLIKTRGQQVTLSCSPISGHRSVSWYQQTPGQGLQFLFEYFSETQRNKGNFPGRFSGRQFSNSRSEMNVSTLELGDSALYLCASQGLGNTIYFGEGSWLTVV.

CDR3 sequence reads: CASSPPTRGTEAFF. CDR3 in DNA: TGTGCCAGCAGCCCGCCTACTAGAGGCACTGAAGCTTTCTTT. J is TRBJ1-1 and V is TRBV7-9; D gene uncertain. Germline loops: CDR1 SEHNR, CDR2 FQNEAQ (reference sequence). V was pared by 5 bases and J by 4 bases, with 14 bases between. This CDR3 has 14 amino acids.

This chain links TRBV5-4 with TRBJ2-3; 11 bases fit TRBD2. Germline-derived CDR1 and CDR2 are SGHNT and YYREEE (reference sequence). The junction had 1 base not matched to a gene; V was cut back by 3 bases and J by 1 base. This CDR3 contains 15 residues. This chain's CDR3 is CASSWGLAGTDTQYF. The CDR3 DNA reads as TGTGCCAGCAGCTGGGGACTAGCGGGCACAGATACGCAGTATTTT.

This chain uses TRBV27 with TRBJ1-1; 10 nucleotides agree with TRBD1. The CDR3 has 17 amino acids. CDR1 is MNHEY and CDR2 is SMNVEV in the germline V gene (reference sequence). V was pared by 4 bases and J by 0 bases, with 8 bases of the junction left unmatched. The CDR3: CASSYRTGGVMNTEAFF. The CDR3 coding sequence is TGTGCCAGCAGTTATCGGACAGGGGGTGTCATGAACACTGAAGCTTTCTTT.

The chain carries TRBV30 and TRBJ1-5, with D uncertain. The V end lost 5 bases, the J end lost 2 bases, and 10 bases lay between the germline ends. The CDR3 has 13 residues. The germline CDR1 and CDR2 sequences are GTSNPN and SVGIG (reference sequence). DNA for the CDR3: TGTGCCTGGGGGGTCGGTGGCAATCAGCCCCAGCATTTT. This gives the protein CAWGVGGNQPQHF.

The J gene is TRBJ2-5, the V gene TRBV12-3 or TRBV12-4; perhaps TRBD1 as D (6 bases). The V and J ends lost 10 bases and 5 bases respectively, with 11 bases between them. The CDR3 covers 11 residues. The CDR3 sequence: CAIQRGETQYF. In nucleotides, the CDR3 is TGTGCCATCCAGAGGGGGGAGACCCAGTACTTC.

The gene calls are TRBV6-5 and TRBJ1-2; tentative D call: TRBD1 (6 bases). Trimming took off 6 bases at V and 8 bases at J, with 16 bases between the two ends. This CDR3 is built from 13 residues. Germline CDR1 reads MNHEY; CDR2 reads SVGAGI. The CDR3 protein is CASSPRGGRGYTF. The CDR3, as DNA: TGTGCCAGCAGCCCCCGGGGGGGGCGAGGCTACACCTTC.

A single count supports this clone. The chain couples TRBV5-5 to TRBJ2-1, with D uncertain. The V gene's germline CDR1 is SGHKS and CDR2 YYEKEE (reference sequence). This CDR3 has 15 amino acids. The germline V and J ends were trimmed by 1 base and 1 base, with 9 bases remaining between them. CDR3 sequence: CASSLSAGSYNEQFF. For the CDR3, the DNA is TGTGCCAGCAGCTTGTCTGCAGGTTCCTACAATGAGCAGTTCTTC.

The chain has TRBV7-6 and TRBJ2-7, with 8 nucleotides matching TRBD2. Germline CDR1 is SGHVS and CDR2 is FNYEAQ. V trimming: 1 base; J trimming: 2 bases; junction bases outside the gene matches: 10. CDR3 length equals 17 residues. The CDR3 loop is CASSLGWEVAGTYEQYF. As DNA, the CDR3 is TGTGCCAGCAGCTTAGGGTGGGAGGTAGCGGGGACCTACGAGCAGTACTTC.

This clone was picked up a small number of times. The chain couples TRBV3-1 (or the pseudogene TRBV3-2) to TRBJ2-3; D not certain. V dropped 4 bases and J dropped 2 bases, with 10 bases sitting between them. CDR1 is LGHDT and CDR2 is YNNKEL in the germline V gene (reference sequence). The CDR3 is 14 amino acids. The chain's CDR3 is CASSPPQLTDTQYF. Written as DNA, the CDR3 is TGTGCCAGCAGCCCTCCTCAACTCACAGATACGCAGTATTTT.

This clone has a single count. This sequence joins TRBV7-9 and TRBJ2-2, with 9 bases aligning to TRBD1. The CDR3 covers 16 residues. V trimming: 4 bases; J trimming: 8 bases; junction bases outside the gene matches: 11. CDR1 is SEHNR, CDR2 FQNEAQ, per germline (reference sequence). Here the CDR3 reads CASSSRRGQGVGELFF. The CDR3 DNA sequence: TGTGCCAGCAGCTCCCGGAGGGGACAGGGTGTAGGGGAGCTGTTTTTT.

J is TRBJ1-3 and V is TRBV7-2, with a weak D call TRBD1 (5 bases). The CDR3 runs to 14 residues. The V and J ends lost 5 bases and 2 bases respectively, with 10 bases between them. Per germline, CDR1 SGHTA and CDR2 FQGNSA. CDR3 in amino acids: CASSQGEAGNTIYF. The CDR3 nucleotides are TGTGCCAGCAGCCAAGGGGAGGCTGGAAACACCATATATTTT.

The chain recombines TRBV18 with TRBJ2-5, with a possible D match to TRBD1 (6 bases). The CDR3 extends over 14 amino acids. Trimming left V 2 bases short and J 4 bases short, with 11 bases between. Per the germline V gene, CDR1 is KGHSH and CDR2 is LQKENI. The CDR3 loop reads CASSPSTGGETQYF. The CDR3 DNA reads TGTGCCAGCTCACCATCGACAGGAGGAGAGACCCAGTACTTC.

J is TRBJ1-3 and V is TRBV15, with D possibly matching TRBD1 (6 bases). V lost 0 bases to trimming and J lost 3 bases, with 18 bases between them. The CDR3 covers 18 residues. The germline V gene has CDR1 LNHNV and CDR2 YYDKDF (reference sequence). CDR3 protein: CATSRDKAGDIVGNTIYF. The DNA for the CDR3 is TGTGCCACCAGCAGAGATAAGGCAGGGGATATCGTTGGAAACACCATATATTTT.

This clone was seen a few times. The chain has TRBV5-6 and TRBJ2-7; a possible D gene is TRBD1 (6 bases). The germline gives CDR1 SGHDT, CDR2 YYEEEE. V lost 4 bases to trimming and J lost 5 bases, with 10 bases between them. This CDR3 is built from 12 residues. CDR3 nucleotides: TGTGCCAGCAGCGGCTACAGGGACGAGCAGTACTTC. Protein product: CASSGYRDEQYF.

The chain is built from TRBV29-1 and TRBJ1-1; TRBD1 matches 8 bases. In germline, CDR1 is SQVTM, CDR2 ANQGSEA. V gave up 7 bases and J gave up 4 bases; unmatched junction bases: 5. The CDR3 sequence is 12 residues long. In DNA, the CDR3 is TGCAGCGCTGACAGGGGAGCCACTGAAGCTTTCTTT. Its protein is CSADRGATEAFF.

The chain uses TRBV7-8 and TRBJ2-2, with D tentatively TRBD1 (5 bases). CDR1 is SGHVS, CDR2 FQNEAQ, per germline. V lost 2 bases and J 0 bases, leaving 13 bases between the germline ends. This CDR3 is 17 amino acids long. CDR3 in DNA: TGTGCCAGCAGCTTACGGCCAGGGAACACGAACACCGGGGAGCTGTTTTTT. Translation gives CASSLRPGNTNTGELFF.

The chain joins TRBV27 to TRBJ1-1, with D tentatively TRBD1 (5 bases). V was clipped by 6 bases and J by 0 bases, with 11 bases between them. This CDR3 spans 14 amino acids. Germline CDR1 and CDR2: MNHEY and SMNVEV (reference sequence). CDR3 nucleotide sequence: TGTGCCAGCAGCCTGGGGGGGTTGAACACTGAAGCTTTCTTT. Its translation is CASSLGGLNTEAFF.

This chain uses TRBV19 with TRBJ1-2, with 7 bases fitting TRBD1. This CDR3 has 15 amino acids. Germline assignment: CDR1 LNHDA and CDR2 SQIVND (reference sequence). V shed 1 base and J 3 bases; nucleotides not matched to a gene: 5. In nucleotides, the CDR3 is TGTGCCAGTAGTATAGGGGACAGCGAATACTATGGCTACACCTTC. This encodes CASSIGDSEYYGYTF.